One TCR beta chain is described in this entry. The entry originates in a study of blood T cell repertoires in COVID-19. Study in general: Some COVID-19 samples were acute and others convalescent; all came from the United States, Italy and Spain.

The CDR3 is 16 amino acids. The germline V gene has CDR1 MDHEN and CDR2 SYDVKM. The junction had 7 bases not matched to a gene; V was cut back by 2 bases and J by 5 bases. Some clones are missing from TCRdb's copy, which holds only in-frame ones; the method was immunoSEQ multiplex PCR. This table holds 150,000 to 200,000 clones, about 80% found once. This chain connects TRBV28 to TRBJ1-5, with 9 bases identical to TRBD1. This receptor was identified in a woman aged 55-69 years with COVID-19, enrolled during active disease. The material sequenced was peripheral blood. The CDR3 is CASSLTGQGLYQPQHF. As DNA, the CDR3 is TGTGCCAGCAGTTTAACCGGACAGGGGCTATATCAGCCCCAGCATTTT.